One sample yielded the 13 T cell receptor beta chains listed below, sequenced in a study of T cell repertoires in cytomegalovirus infection. Their specific antigens are unknown. TCRdb reprocessed the reads via MiXCR and lists one record per CDR3 protein. The sample records 700,000 to 950,000 distinct CDR3 sequences, around a third being singletons. Sequences were derived from cultured CD8+ T cells from PBMCs, sampled from culture after CMV antigen stimulation. These TCRs come from a human donor in good health (CMV status not recorded). Some clones in this sample may be carry-over from other donors' samples.

The rearrangement links TRBV7-6 to TRBJ1-2; the D gene is possibly TRBD1 (5 bases). CDR3 length: 13 amino acids. V dropped 5 bases and J dropped 6 bases, with 13 bases sitting between them. CDR1 and CDR2 (germline): SGHVS, FNYEAQ. The CDR3 sequence is CASSTSIGDGYTF. DNA of the CDR3: TGTGCCAGCAGCACCTCAATAGGGGATGGCTACACCTTC.

The chain uses TRBV19 and TRBJ1-6; D gene unclear. This CDR3 region has 16 residues. Trimming stripped 4 bases from V and 2 bases from J, with 12 bases between. Germline assignment: CDR1 LNHDA and CDR2 SQIVND (reference sequence). For the CDR3, the DNA is TGTGCCAGTAGTAACCCTGAGCTTACCTATAATTCACCCCTCCACTTT. Its translation is CASSNPELTYNSPLHF.

The genes are TRBV9 and TRBJ1-4; a possible D gene is TRBD1 (5 bases). The germline V gene encodes CDR1 SGDLS and CDR2 YYNGEE. V lost 0 bases and J 6 bases, leaving 24 bases between the germline ends. This CDR3 region has 19 residues. DNA for the CDR3: TGTGCCAGCAGCGTAGACCCGACAGTAGGTTCATACACAGATGAAAAACTGTTTTTT. Its protein product is CASSVDPTVGSYTDEKLFF.

This clonotype occurred a few times. The chain is built from TRBV20-1 and TRBJ2-2, with D perhaps TRBD2 (5 bases). Per germline, CDR1 DFQATT and CDR2 SNEGSKA (reference sequence). The CDR3 contains 19 residues. V was cut by 0 bases and J by 2 bases, with 22 bases left in between. CDR3 amino acids: CSARDFLKAASLNTGELFF. The CDR3 coding sequence is TGCAGTGCTAGAGATTTTCTCAAAGCCGCTAGCCTTAACACCGGGGAGCTGTTTTTT.

In this sample, this clonotype turned up many times. The genes are TRBV19 and TRBJ1-1; D is ambiguous. CDR1 is LNHDA, CDR2 SQIVND, per germline (reference sequence). The CDR3 consists of 14 residues. Trimming left V 7 bases short and J 4 bases short, with 16 bases between. This chain's CDR3 is CASTTNELGTEAFF. The CDR3 region has the DNA TGTGCCAGTACCACAAATGAATTGGGCACTGAAGCTTTCTTT.

V gene TRBV5-1 combines with J gene TRBJ1-1, with 8 bases identical to TRBD1. Germline assignment: CDR1 SGHRS and CDR2 YFSETQ. With 8 bases clipped from V and 1 base from J, the junction kept 1 base outside the gene matches. The CDR3 has 12 amino acids. For the CDR3, the DNA is TGCGCCAGTCAGGGGGCGAACACTGAAGCTTTCTTT. As protein: CASQGANTEAFF. Using reference TRBV5-1 and TRBJ1-1 for the parts outside the CDR3, the full variable domain is KAGVTQTPRYLIKTRGQQVTLSCSPISGHRSVSWYQQTPGQGLQFLFEYFSETQRNKGNFPGRFSGRQFSNSRSEMNVSTLELGDSALYLCASQGANTEAFFGQGTRLTVV.

V is TRBV12-5 and J is TRBJ2-2; D ambiguous. Germline CDR1 reads LGHNT; CDR2 reads FRNRAP. The CDR3 is 12 residues long. The germline V and J ends were trimmed by 3 bases and 3 bases, with 2 bases remaining between them. The CDR3 DNA is TGTGCTAGTGGTTTCCACACCGGGGAGCTGTTTTTT. Amino acid sequence: CASGFHTGELFF.

This clonotype was detected ten times or more. The chain is built from TRBV6-5 and TRBJ1-6; 9 nucleotides line up with TRBD1. With 4 bases clipped from V and 9 bases from J, the junction kept 4 bases outside the gene matches. CDR1 is MNHEY, CDR2 SVGAGI, per germline. The CDR3 is 14 amino acids. Here the CDR3 reads CASSWGQGSSPLHF. DNA of the CDR3: TGTGCCAGCAGTTGGGGACAGGGCAGTTCACCCCTCCACTTT.

The chain employs TRBV5-4 and TRBJ1-2; the D is unclear. Between the trimmed V and J ends, which lost 0 bases and 3 bases, there was a span of 6 bases. This CDR3 is 13 amino acids long. Germline CDR1 SGHNT, CDR2 YYREEE (reference sequence). CDR3: CASSLDTDYGYTF. CDR3 in DNA: TGTGCCAGCAGCTTGGACACCGACTATGGCTACACCTTC.

The V and J genes are TRBV2 and TRBJ2-5; TRBD2 might be the D (5 bases). V was cut by 5 bases and J by 9 bases, with 10 bases left in between. Looked up from germline, CDR1 is SNHLY and CDR2 is FYNNEI. The CDR3 is 11 residues long. The DNA for the CDR3 is TGTGCCAGCAGTCGGATCGGGGCCCAGTACTTC. Protein product: CASSRIGAQYF.

The V call is TRBV7-9, the J call TRBJ2-5; 7 bases fit TRBD1. The V and J ends lost 7 bases and 1 base, in that order; junction bases with no gene match: 9. This CDR3 is built from 15 residues. Germline CDR1 is SEHNR and CDR2 is FQNEAQ (reference sequence). The CDR3 DNA is TGTGCCAGCACCATCCGGGACAGCAGCCAAGAGACCCAGTACTTC. Translated, it gives CASTIRDSSQETQYF.

A remark on this clonotype: A read error may explain this, as a much larger clone is one base away. This CDR3 is missing its conserved last phenylalanine or tryptophan, likely due to a read error. The rearrangement joins TRBV6-1 to TRBJ2-5; no clear D. CDR3 length equals 9 residues. Germline CDR1 reads MNHNS; CDR2 reads SASEGT. Trimming left V 3 bases short and J 8 bases short, with 1 base between. This CDR3 is CASSDTQYC. The CDR3 nucleotides read TGTGCCAGCAGTGACACCCAGTACTGC.

This clonotype appeared once. The chain has TRBV27 and TRBJ2-7; 9 bases are a match to TRBD1. The CDR3 consists of 13 residues. Germline assignment: CDR1 MNHEY and CDR2 SMNVEV (reference sequence). Trimming removed 8 bases from V and 3 bases from J; junction bases left unmatched: 5. This CDR3 is CASGTGNLYEQYV. CDR3 coding DNA: TGTGCCAGCGGGACAGGGAATCTCTACGAGCAGTACGTC.